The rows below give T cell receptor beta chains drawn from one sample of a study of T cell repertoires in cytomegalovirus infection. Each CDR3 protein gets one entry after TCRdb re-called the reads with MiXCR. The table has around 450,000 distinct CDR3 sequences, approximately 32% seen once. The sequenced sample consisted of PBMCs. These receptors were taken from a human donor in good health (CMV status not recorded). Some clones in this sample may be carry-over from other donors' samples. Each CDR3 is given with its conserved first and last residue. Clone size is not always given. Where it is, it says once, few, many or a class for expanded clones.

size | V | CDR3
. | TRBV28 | CASRPEGAHGGKLFF
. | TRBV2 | CASSPPGQHQETQYF
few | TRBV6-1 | CASSNMGQGNTEAFF
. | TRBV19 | CASRDDSRPYNEQFF
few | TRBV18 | CASSPKPYNEQFF
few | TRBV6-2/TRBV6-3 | CASRPQGKNTEAFF
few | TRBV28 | CASPPTSGMDTQYF
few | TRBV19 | CASSMWWGQGSNQPQHF
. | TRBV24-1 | CAISDFGRANTEAFF
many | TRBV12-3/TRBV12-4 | CASSFGGYGYTF
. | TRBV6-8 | CASSYSVLAGGNEQFF
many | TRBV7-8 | CASSLFLEGEGIMNGYTF
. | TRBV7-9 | CASSWGTLNGYTF
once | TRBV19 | CASSISRTGGAAYEQYF
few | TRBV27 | CASSLAPLAGDTQYF
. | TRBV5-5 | CASSRSTGQGSYTF
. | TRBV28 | CASSILGEFAFGYTF